This T cell receptor (beta chain) was sequenced during a study of OX40 agonist ivuxolimab in advanced cancers. Study background: Administration of intravenous ivuxolimab to patients occurred every 2 weeks at 0.01 to 10 mg/kg. Partial responses were seen in three patients, one with hepatocellular carcinoma and two with cutaneous melanoma.

Clones were read by immunoSEQ multiplex PCR, and TCRdb kept only the in-frame ones, dropping some. The sample has 95,000 to 150,000 clones, roughly 90% seen once. Trimming took 1 base from V and 5 from J, leaving 14 bases between them. The CDR3 is made up of 15 amino acids. Germline V gene lookup returns CDR1 SGHVS and CDR2 FQNEAQ. This chain joins TRBV7-8 and TRBJ1-1; TRBD1 is a possible D gene (6 bases). The specimen comprised CD4+ or CD8+ T cells sorted from blood, sampled in a trial of the OX40 agonist ivuxolimab. This receptor was taken from an adult with an advanced solid tumor such as melanoma, head and neck, liver or kidney cancer. The CDR3 coding sequence is TGTGCCAGCAGCTTAGGATGGGGGGCGCGAACTGAAGCTTTCTTT. Protein sequence: CASSLGWGARTEAFF.